One sample yielded the 7 T cell receptor beta chains listed below, sequenced in a study of Ad26.COV2.S vaccination and SARS-CoV-2 variants. Treatment defined: roughly 19 received Ad26.COV2.S at low or high dose, single or two shots; several received placebo; per-sample allocation not given. Samples came from day 63 after the first vaccine or placebo injection. Clones were read by immunoSEQ multiplex PCR, and TCRdb kept only the in-frame ones, dropping some. This repertoire shows roughly 420,000 clones, around nine tenths found once; its top ten account for about 4%. The sequences come from peripheral blood, collected in a trial of Ad26.COV2.S vaccine versus placebo. The receptors originated from a person between 18 and 59 years old who received the Ad26.COV2.S COVID-19 vaccine or a placebo.

Regarding this clone: Other DNA sequences in this sample translate to the same CDR3. The rearrangement uses TRBV6-6 and TRBJ1-4; D ambiguous. V lost 2 bases and J lost 1, with 5 bases in between. CDR1 MNHNY and CDR2 SVGAGI come from the germline V gene (reference sequence). There are 14 residues in the CDR3. CDR3 sequence (DNA): TGTGCCAGCAGTTACGGCGGAACTAATGAAAAACTGTTTTTT. Residues: CASSYGGTNEKLFF.

The genes are TRBV3-1 (or the pseudogene TRBV3-2) and TRBJ2-7, with 11 nucleotides matching TRBD2. V lost 0 bases to trimming and J lost 4 bases; unmatched junction nucleotides: 8. Germline CDR1 reads LGHDT; CDR2 reads YNNKEL (reference sequence). The CDR3 extends over 17 amino acids. In nucleotides, the CDR3 is TGTGCCAGCAGCCAAGATCTTCGGCTAGCGGGGGGTTACGAGCAGTACTTC. Encoded protein: CASSQDLRLAGGYEQYF.

The chain is built from TRBV19 and TRBJ2-7, with 8 bases fitting TRBD2. CDR1 is LNHDA and CDR2 is SQIVND in the germline V gene (reference sequence). The CDR3 loop spans 16 amino acids. Trimming removed 5 bases from V and 4 bases from J; junction bases left unmatched: 13. CDR3 nucleotide sequence: TGTGCCAGTAGTCCCTCCCGGGGGGGGATTATGTACGAGCAGTACTTC. This gives the protein CASSPSRGGIMYEQYF.

This clone has only one observation. The V and J genes are TRBV7-8 and TRBJ1-1; 7 bases map to TRBD1. After removal of 7 bases from V and 11 bases from J, the junction contained 16 bases not matched to a gene. The CDR3 consists of 14 residues. Germline-derived CDR1 and CDR2 are SGHVS and FQNEAQ. The CDR3 nucleotides are TGTGCCAGCAACGAGGCCAGGGGGTATAGTTTGGCTTTCTTT. Its protein product is CASNEARGYSLAFF.

Concerning this clone: Other DNA sequences in the sample encode the same CDR3. This chain joins TRBV5-1 and TRBJ2-3; D possibly corresponds to TRBD1 (6 bases). The CDR3 length is 15 residues. Trimming took off 4 bases at V and 0 bases at J, with 12 bases between the two ends. From germline, CDR1 is SGHRS and CDR2 YFSETQ. The CDR3 DNA follows: TGCGCCAGCAGCCTGGGACAAACTAGCACAGATACGCAGTATTTT. Protein: CASSLGQTSTDTQYF.

This clone was seen a single time. The genes are TRBV5-1 and TRBJ2-5, with TRBD1 matching over 10 bases. Germline assignment: CDR1 SGHRS and CDR2 YFSETQ. CDR3 length: 14 residues. With 4 bases clipped from V and 4 bases from J, the junction kept 4 bases outside the gene matches. In nucleotides, the CDR3 is TGCGCCAGCAGCCCGGGACAGGGGCCAGAGACCCAGTACTTC. Encoded protein: CASSPGQGPETQYF. The full variable domain, its missing parts supplied by reference TRBV5-1 and TRBJ2-5, is KAGVTQTPRYLIKTRGQQVTLSCSPISGHRSVSWYQQTPGQGLQFLFEYFSETQRNKGNFPGRFSGRQFSNSRSEMNVSTLELGDSALYLCASSPGQGPETQYFGPGTRLLVL.

The chain uses TRBV2 and TRBJ2-5; D is undetermined. The CDR3 is 13 amino acids. CDR1 and CDR2 (germline): SNHLY, FYNNEI. V was pared by 8 bases and J by 1 base, with 11 bases between. The CDR3 region is CASEFLGQETQYF. CDR3 in DNA: TGTGCCAGCGAGTTTTTGGGCCAAGAGACCCAGTACTTC.